This T cell receptor beta chain was sequenced during a study of cytomegalovirus exposure and HLA in healthy donors. Details on this clone: Antigen specificity is unknown.

The assay was immunoSEQ multiplex PCR, and TCRdb's table has in-frame clones only and misses some. The table includes 90,000 or so clones, roughly 96% detected once. The CDR3 contains 15 residues. Trimming removed 6 bases from V and 1 base from J; junction bases left unmatched: 5. Germline lookup yields CDR1 MNHEY and CDR2 SVGAGI. Overall study results and limits: Cytomegalovirus-associated status was assigned to 150 or so TCR beta chains. While the bulk of TCR sequences proved rare, some public TCRs turned up in many donors.

Sequenced: PBMCs. The receptor was isolated from a man younger than 35 in good health and CMV-seronegative. The rearrangement links TRBV6-5 to TRBJ1-1; 10 bases match TRBD1. As DNA, the CDR3 is TGTGCCAGCAGCCGACAGGGGGCACCGAACACTGAAGCTTTCTTT. Encoded protein: CASSRQGAPNTEAFF.